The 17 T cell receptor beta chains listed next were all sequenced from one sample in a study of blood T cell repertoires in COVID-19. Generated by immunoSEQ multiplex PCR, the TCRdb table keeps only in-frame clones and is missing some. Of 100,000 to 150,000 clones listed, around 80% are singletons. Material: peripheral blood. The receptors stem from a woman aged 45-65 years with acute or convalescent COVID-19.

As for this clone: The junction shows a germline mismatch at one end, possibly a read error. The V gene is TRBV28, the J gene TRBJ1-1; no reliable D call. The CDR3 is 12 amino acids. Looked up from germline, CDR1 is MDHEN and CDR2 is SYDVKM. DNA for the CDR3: TGCGCCAGCAGTTTGAACCGGGCTGAAGCTTTCTTT. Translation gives CASSLNRAEAFF.

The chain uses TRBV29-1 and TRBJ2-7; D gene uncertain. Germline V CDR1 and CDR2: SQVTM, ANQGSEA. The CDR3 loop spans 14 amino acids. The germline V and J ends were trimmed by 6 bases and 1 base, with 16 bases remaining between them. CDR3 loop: CSVVVSRSSYEQYF. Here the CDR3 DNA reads TGCAGCGTCGTAGTTTCCAGGTCTTCCTACGAGCAGTACTTC.

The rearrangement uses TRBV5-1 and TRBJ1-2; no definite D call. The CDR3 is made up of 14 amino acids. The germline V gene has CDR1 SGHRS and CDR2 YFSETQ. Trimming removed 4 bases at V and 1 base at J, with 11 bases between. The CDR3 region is CASSPNGGNYGYTF. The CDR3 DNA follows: TGCGCCAGCAGCCCGAACGGAGGTAACTATGGCTACACCTTC.

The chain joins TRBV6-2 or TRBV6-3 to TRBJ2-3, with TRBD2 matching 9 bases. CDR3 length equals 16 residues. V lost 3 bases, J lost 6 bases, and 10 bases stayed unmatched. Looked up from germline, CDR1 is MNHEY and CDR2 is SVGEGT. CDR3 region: CASSYWEAGGQDTQYF. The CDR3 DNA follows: TGTGCCAGCAGTTATTGGGAAGCGGGAGGTCAGGATACGCAGTATTTT.

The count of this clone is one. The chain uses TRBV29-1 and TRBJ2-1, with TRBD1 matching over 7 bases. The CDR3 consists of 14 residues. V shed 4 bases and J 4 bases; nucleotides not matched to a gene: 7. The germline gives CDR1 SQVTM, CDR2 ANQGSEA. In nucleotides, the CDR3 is TGCAGCGTTGGCAGGGACAGTGAATACAATGAGCAGTTCTTC. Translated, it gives CSVGRDSEYNEQFF.

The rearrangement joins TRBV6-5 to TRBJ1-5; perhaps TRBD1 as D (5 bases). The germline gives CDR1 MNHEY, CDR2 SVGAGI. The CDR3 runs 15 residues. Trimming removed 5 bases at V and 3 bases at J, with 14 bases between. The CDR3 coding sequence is TGTGCCAGCAGTAGGGGCCCTGAAGCCAATCAGCCCCAGCATTTT. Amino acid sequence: CASSRGPEANQPQHF.

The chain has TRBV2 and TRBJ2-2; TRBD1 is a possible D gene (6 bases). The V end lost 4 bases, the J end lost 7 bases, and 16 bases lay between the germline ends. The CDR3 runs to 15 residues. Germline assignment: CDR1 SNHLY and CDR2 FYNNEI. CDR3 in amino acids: CASSAGTPDGGELFF. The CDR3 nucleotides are TGTGCCAGCAGTGCAGGGACACCAGACGGCGGGGAGCTGTTTTTT.

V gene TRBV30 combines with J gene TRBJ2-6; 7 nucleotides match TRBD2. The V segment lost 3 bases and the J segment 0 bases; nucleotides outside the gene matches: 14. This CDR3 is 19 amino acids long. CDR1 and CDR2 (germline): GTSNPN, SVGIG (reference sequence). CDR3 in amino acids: CAWRPVGGKGYSGANVLTF. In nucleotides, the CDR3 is TGTGCCTGGAGGCCCGTCGGGGGGAAAGGCTACTCTGGGGCCAACGTCCTGACTTTC.

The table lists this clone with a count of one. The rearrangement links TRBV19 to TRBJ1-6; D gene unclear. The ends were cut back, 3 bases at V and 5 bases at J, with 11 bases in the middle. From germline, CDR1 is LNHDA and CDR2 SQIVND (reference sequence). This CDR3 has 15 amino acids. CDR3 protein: CASSIRGENNSPLHF. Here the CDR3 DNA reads TGTGCCAGTAGTATTCGGGGAGAAAATAATTCACCCCTCCACTTT.

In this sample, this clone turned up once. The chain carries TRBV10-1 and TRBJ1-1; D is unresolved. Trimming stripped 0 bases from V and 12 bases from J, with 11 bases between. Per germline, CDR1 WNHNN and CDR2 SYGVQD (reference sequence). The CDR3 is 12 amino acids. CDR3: CASSESAGETFF. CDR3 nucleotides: TGCGCCAGCAGTGAGTCGGCCGGGGAGACTTTCTTT.

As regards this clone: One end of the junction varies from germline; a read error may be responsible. CDR3 in DNA: TGTGCCAGCGGTGAAGGAACAGGGGTGACAGATACGCAGTATTTT. This encodes CASGEGTGVTDTQYF. The chain recombines TRBV6-1 with TRBJ2-3; 7 bases match TRBD1. The CDR3 contains 15 residues. Germline V CDR1 and CDR2: MNHNS, SASEGT.

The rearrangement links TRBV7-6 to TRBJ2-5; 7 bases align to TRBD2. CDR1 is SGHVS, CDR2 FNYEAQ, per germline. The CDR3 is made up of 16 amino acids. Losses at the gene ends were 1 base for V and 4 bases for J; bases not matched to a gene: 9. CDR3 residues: CASSLGGTISSETQYF. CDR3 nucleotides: TGTGCCAGCAGCTTAGGAGGGACTATCTCCTCAGAGACCCAGTACTTC.

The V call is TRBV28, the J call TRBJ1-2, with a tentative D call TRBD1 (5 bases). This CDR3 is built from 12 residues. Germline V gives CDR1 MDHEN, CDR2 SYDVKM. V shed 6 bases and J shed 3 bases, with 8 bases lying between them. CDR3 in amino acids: CASSGTDYGYTF. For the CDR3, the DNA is TGTGCCAGCAGCGGGACTGACTATGGCTACACCTTC.

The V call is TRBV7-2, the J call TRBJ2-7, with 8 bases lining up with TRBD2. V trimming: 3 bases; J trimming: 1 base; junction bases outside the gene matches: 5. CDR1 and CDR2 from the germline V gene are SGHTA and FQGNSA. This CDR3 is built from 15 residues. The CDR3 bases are TGTGCCAGCAGCTTCTCCGGGACTAGATCCTACGAGCAGTACTTC. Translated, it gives CASSFSGTRSYEQYF. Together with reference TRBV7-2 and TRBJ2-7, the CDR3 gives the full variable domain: GAGVSQSPSNKVTEKGKDVELRCDPISGHTALYWYRQSLGQGLEFLIYFQGNSAPDKSGLPSDRFSAERTGGSVSTLTIQRTQQEDSAVYLCASSFSGTRSYEQYFGPGTRLTVT.

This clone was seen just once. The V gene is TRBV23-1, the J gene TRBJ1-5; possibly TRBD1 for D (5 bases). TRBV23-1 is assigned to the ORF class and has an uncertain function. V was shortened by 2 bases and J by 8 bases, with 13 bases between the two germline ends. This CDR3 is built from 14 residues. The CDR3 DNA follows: TGCGCCAGCAGTCAAGGTTGGGGCGGTAAGCCCCAGCATTTT. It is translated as CASSQGWGGKPQHF.

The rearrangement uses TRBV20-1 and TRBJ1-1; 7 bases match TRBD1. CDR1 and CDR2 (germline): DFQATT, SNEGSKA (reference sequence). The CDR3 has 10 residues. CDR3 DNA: TGCTCCACAGGGGACACTGAAGCTTTCTTT. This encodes CSTGDTEAFF.

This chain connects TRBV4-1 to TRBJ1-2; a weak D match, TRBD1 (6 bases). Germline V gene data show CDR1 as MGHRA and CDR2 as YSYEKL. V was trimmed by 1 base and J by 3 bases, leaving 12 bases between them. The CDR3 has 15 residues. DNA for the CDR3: TGCGCCAGCAGCCAAGTAAACAGGGTCGACTATGGCTACACCTTC. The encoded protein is CASSQVNRVDYGYTF.